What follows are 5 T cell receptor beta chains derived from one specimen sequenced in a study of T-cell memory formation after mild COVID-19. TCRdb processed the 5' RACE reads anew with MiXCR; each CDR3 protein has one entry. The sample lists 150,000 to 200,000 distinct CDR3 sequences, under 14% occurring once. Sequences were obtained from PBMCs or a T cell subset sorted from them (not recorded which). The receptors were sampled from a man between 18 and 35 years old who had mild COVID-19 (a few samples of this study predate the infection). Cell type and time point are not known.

CDR3 region: CAWRAGLLSGNTIYF. The CDR3 DNA is TGTGCCTGGAGAGCGGGTCTCCTCTCTGGAAACACCATATATTTT. The V call is TRBV30, the J call TRBJ1-3, with D uncertain. This CDR3 spans 15 amino acids. Germline CDR1 reads GTSNPN; CDR2 reads SVGIG (reference sequence). The V gene lost 3 bases and the J gene lost 0 bases, with 12 bases spanning the gap.

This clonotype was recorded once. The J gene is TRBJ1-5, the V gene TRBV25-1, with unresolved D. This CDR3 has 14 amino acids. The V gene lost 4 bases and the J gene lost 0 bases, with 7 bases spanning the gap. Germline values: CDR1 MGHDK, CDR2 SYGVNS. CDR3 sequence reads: CASSADGSNQPQHF. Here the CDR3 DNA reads TGTGCCAGCAGTGCCGACGGTAGCAATCAGCCCCAGCATTTT.

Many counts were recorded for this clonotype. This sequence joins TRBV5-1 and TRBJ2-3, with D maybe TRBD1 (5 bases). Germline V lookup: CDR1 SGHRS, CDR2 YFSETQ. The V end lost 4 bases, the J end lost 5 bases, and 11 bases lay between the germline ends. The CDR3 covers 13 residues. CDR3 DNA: TGCGCCAGCAGCCCCTTCACAGGAGATACGCAGTATTTT. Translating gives CASSPFTGDTQYF.

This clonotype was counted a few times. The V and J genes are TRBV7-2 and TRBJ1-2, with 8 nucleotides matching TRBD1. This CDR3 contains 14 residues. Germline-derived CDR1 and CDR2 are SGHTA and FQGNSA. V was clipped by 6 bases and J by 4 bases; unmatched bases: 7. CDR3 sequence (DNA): TGTGCCAGCAGTGTCCTACAGGGGGTCTATGGCTACACCTTC. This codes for CASSVLQGVYGYTF.

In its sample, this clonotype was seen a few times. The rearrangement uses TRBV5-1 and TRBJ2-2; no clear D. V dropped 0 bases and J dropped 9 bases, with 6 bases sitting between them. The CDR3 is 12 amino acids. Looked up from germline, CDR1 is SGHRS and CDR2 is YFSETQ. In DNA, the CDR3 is TGCGCCAGCAGCTTGGTGTTCAGGGAGCTGTTTTTT. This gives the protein CASSLVFRELFF.